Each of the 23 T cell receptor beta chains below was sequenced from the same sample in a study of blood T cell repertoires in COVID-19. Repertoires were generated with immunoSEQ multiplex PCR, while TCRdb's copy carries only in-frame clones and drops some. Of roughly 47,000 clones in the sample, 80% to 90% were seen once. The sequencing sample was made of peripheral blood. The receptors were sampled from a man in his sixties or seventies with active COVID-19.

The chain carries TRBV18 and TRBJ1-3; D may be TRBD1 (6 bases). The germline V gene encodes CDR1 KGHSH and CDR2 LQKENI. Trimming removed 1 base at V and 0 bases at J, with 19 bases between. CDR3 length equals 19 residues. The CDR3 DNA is TGTGCCAGCTCACCACTGGACAGTTCCCGGAAGGGCTCTGGAAACACCATATATTTT. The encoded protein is CASSPLDSSRKGSGNTIYF.

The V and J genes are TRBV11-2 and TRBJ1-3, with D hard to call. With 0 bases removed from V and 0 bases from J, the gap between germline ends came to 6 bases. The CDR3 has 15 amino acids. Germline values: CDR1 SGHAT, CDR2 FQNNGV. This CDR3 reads CASSLDLYSGNTIYF. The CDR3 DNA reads TGTGCCAGCAGCTTAGATCTGTACTCTGGAAACACCATATATTTT.

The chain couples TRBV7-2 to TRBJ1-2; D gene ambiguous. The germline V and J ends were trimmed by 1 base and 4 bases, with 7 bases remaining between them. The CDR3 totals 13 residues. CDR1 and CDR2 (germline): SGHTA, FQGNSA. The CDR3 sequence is CASSLEAPYGYTF. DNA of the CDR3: TGTGCCAGCAGCTTAGAAGCTCCCTATGGCTACACCTTC.

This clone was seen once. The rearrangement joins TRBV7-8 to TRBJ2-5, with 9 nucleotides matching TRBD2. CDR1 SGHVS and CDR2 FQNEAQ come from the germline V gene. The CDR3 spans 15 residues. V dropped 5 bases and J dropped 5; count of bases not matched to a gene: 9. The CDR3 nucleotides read TGTGCCAGCAGCCCGACCGGGACTAGCTGGGAGACCCAGTACTTC. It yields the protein CASSPTGTSWETQYF.

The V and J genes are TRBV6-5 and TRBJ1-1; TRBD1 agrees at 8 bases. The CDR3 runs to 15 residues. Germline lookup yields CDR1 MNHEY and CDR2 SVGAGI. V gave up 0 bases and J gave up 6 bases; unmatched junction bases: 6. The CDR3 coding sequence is TGTGCCAGCAGTTACTCAAACAGGGGGTACGCTGAAGCTTTCTTT. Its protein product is CASSYSNRGYAEAFF.

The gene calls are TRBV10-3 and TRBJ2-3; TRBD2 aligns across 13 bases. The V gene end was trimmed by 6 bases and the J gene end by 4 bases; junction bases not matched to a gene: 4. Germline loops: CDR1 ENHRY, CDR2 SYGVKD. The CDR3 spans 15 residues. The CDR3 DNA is TGTGCCATCAGACAGACTAGCGGGGGGTCAGATACGCAGTATTTT. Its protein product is CAIRQTSGGSDTQYF.

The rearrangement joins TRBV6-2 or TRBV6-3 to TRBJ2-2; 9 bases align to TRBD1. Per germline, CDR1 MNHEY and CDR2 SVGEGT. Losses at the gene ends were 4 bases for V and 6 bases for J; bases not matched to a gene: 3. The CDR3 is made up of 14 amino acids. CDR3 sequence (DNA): TGTGCCAGCAGTTCAGACAGGGGGTCCGGGGAGCTGTTTTTT. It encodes CASSSDRGSGELFF.

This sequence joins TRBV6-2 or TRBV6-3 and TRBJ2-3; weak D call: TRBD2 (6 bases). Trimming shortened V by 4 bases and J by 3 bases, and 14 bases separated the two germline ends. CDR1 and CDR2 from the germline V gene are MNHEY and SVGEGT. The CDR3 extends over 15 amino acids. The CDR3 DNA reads TGTGCCAGCAGTTTGACGGGGGTATCTACAGATACGCAGTATTTT. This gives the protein CASSLTGVSTDTQYF.

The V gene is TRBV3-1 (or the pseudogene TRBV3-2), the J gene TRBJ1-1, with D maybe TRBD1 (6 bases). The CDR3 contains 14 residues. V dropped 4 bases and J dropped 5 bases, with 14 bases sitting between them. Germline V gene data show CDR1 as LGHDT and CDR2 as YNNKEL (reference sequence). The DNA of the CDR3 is TGTGCCAGCAGCCGGAACGAGGGGGGGACTGAAGCTTTCTTT. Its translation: CASSRNEGGTEAFF.

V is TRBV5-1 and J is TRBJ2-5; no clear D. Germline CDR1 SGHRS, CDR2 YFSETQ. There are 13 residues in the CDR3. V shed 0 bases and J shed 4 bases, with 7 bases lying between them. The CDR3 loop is CASSLGGPETQYF. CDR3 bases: TGCGCCAGCAGCTTGGGAGGTCCAGAGACCCAGTACTTC.

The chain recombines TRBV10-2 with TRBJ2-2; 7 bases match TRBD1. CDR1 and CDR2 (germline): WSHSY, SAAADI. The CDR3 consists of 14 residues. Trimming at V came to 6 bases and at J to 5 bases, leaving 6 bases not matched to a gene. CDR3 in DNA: TGCGCCAGCAGGGTCGAGACAGGGACCGGGGAGCTGTTTTTT. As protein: CASRVETGTGELFF.

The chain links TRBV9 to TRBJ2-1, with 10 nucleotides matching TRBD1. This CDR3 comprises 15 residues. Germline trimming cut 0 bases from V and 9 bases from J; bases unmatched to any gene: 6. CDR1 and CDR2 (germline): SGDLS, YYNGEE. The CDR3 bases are TGTGCCAGCAGCGTAGACGGACAGGGGGAAATTGAGCAGTTCTTC. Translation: CASSVDGQGEIEQFF.

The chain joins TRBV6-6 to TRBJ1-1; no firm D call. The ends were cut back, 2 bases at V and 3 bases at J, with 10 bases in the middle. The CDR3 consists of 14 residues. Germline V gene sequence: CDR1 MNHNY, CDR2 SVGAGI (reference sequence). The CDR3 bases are TGTGCCAGCAGTTACGGGAGGGCGCACACTGAAGCTTTCTTT. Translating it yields CASSYGRAHTEAFF.

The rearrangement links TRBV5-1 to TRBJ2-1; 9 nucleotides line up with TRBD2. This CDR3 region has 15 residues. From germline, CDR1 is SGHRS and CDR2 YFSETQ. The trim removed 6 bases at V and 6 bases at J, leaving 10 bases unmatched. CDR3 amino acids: CASKQLAGATNEQFF. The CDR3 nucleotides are TGCGCCAGCAAGCAGTTAGCGGGGGCCACCAATGAGCAGTTCTTC.

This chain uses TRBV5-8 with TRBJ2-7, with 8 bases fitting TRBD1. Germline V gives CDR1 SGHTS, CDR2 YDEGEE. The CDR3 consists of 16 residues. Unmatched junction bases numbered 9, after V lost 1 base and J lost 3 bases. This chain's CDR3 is CASSLLFPGGLYEQYF. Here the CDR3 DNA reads TGTGCCAGCAGCTTGTTATTCCCAGGGGGCCTCTACGAGCAGTACTTC. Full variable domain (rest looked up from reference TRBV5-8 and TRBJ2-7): EAGVTQSPTHLIKTRGQQATLRCSPISGHTSVYWYQQALGLGLQFLLWYDEGEERNRGNFPPRFSGRQFPNYSSELNVNALELEDSALYLCASSLLFPGGLYEQYFGPGTRLTVT.

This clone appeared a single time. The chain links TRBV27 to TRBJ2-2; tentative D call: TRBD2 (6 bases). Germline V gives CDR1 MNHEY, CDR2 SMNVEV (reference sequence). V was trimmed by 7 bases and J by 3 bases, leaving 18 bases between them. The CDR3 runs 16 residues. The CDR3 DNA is TGTGCCAGCACCATAATCGGGGGAGGCGACACCGGGGAGCTGTTTTTT. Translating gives CASTIIGGGDTGELFF.

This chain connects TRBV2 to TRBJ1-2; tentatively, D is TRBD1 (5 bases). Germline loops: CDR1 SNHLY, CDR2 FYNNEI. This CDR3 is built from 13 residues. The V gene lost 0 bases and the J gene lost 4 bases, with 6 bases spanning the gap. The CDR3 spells CASSEAGAYGYTF. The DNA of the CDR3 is TGTGCCAGCAGTGAAGCAGGGGCCTATGGCTACACCTTC.

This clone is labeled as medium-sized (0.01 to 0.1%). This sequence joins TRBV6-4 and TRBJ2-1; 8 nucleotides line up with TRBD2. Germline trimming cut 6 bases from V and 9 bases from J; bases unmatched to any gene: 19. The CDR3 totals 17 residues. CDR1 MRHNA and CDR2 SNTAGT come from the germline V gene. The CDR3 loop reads CASSASQGAGEPAEQFF. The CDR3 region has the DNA TGTGCCAGCAGCGCCTCTCAGGGAGCGGGGGAGCCTGCTGAGCAGTTCTTC.

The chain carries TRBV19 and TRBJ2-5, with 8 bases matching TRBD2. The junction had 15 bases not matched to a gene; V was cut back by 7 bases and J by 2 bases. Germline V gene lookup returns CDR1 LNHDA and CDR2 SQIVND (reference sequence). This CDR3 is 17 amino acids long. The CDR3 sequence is CASTGGVIAGNQETQYF. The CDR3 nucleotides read TGTGCCAGTACCGGGGGGGTGATAGCGGGGAATCAAGAGACCCAGTACTTC.

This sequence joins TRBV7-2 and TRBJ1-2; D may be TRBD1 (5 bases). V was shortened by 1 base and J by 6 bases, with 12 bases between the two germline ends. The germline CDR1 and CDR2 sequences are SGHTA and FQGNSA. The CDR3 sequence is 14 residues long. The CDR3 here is CASSLGQPYNGYTF. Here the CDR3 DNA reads TGTGCCAGCAGCTTAGGACAGCCCTACAATGGCTACACCTTC.

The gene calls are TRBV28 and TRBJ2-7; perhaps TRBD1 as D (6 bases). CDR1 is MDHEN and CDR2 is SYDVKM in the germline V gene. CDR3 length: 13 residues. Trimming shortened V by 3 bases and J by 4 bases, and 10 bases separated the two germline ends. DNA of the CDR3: TGTGCCAGCAGTTTTGACAGGCGTTACGAGCAGTACTTC. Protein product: CASSFDRRYEQYF. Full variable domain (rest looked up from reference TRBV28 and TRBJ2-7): DVKVTQSSRYLVKRTGEKVFLECVQDMDHENMFWYRQDPGLGLRLIYFSYDVKMKEKGDIPEGYSVSREKKERFSLILESASTNQTSMYLCASSFDRRYEQYFGPGTRLTVT.

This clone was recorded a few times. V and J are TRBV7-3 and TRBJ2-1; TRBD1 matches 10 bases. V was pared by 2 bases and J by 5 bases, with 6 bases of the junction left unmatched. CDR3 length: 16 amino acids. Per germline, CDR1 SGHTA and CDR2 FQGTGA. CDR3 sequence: CASSLDRGLGHNEQFF. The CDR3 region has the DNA TGTGCCAGCAGCTTAGACAGGGGGCTTGGCCACAATGAGCAGTTCTTC.

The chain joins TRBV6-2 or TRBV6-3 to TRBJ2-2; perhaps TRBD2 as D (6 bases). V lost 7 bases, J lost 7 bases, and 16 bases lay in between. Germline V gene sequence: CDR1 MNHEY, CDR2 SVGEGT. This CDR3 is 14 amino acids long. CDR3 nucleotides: TGTGCCAGCATCCCGAACTCGGGGGTCGGGGAGCTGTTTTTT. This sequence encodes CASIPNSGVGELFF.